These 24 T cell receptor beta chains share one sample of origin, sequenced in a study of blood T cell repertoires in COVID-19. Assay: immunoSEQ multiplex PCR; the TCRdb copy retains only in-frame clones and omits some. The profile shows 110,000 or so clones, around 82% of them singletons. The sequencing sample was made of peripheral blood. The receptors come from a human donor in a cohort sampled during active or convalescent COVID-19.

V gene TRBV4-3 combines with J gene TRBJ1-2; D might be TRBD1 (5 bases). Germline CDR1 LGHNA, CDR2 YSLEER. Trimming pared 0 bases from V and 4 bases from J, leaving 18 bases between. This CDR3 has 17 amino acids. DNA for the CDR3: TGCGCCAGCAGCCAAGATAGAACAGGATCAAGGCTCTATGGCTACACCTTC. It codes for CASSQDRTGSRLYGYTF.

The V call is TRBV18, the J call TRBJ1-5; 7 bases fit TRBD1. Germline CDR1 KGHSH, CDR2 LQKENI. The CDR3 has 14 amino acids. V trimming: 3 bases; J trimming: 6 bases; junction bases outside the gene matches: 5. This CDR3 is CASSPDRALQPQHF. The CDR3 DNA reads TGTGCCAGCTCACCCGACAGGGCGCTTCAGCCCCAGCATTTT.

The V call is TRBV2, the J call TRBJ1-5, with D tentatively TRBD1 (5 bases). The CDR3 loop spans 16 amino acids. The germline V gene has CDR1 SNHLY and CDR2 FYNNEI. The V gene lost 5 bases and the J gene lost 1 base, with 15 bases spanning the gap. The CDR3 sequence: CASSLDIRGSNQPQHF. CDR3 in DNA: TGTGCCAGCAGTCTGGATATCCGGGGGAGCAATCAGCCCCAGCATTTT.

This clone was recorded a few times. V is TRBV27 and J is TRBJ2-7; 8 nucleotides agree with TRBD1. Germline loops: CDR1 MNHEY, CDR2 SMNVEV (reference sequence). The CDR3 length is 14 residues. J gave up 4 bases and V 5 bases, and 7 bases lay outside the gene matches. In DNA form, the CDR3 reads TGTGCCAGCAGTACGAATACAGGGGGGTACGAGCAGTACTTC. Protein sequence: CASSTNTGGYEQYF.

The CDR3 DNA reads as TGTGCCAGCAGCTCGAACAGGGGCTCCTACAATGAGCAGTTCTTC. This gives the protein CASSSNRGSYNEQFF. The rearrangement uses TRBV11-3 and TRBJ2-1; 7 nucleotides line up with TRBD1. Germline-derived CDR1 and CDR2 are SGHNT and YENEEA. Germline trimming cut 4 bases from V and 0 bases from J; bases unmatched to any gene: 3. The CDR3 contains 15 residues.

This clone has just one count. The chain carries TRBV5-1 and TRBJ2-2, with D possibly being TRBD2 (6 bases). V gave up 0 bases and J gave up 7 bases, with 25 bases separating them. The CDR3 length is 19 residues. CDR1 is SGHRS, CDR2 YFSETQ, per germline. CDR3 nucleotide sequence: TGCGCCAGCAGCTTGGCGGGGATGACCGGGACTCCTAGGAGCGGGGAGCTGTTTTTT. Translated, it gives CASSLAGMTGTPRSGELFF.

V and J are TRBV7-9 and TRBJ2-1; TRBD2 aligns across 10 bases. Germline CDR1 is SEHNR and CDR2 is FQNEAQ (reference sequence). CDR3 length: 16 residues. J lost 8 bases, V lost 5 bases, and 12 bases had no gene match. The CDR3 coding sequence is TGTGCCAGCAGCCCGCACCTCGGGACTAGCGTCTATGAGCAGTTCTTC. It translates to CASSPHLGTSVYEQFF.

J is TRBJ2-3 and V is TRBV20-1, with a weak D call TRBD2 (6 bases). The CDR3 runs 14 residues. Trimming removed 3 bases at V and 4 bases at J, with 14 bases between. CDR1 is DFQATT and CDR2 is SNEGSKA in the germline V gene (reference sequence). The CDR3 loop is CSASTSGDADTQYF. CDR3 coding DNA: TGCAGTGCTAGTACCTCGGGAGATGCAGATACGCAGTATTTT.

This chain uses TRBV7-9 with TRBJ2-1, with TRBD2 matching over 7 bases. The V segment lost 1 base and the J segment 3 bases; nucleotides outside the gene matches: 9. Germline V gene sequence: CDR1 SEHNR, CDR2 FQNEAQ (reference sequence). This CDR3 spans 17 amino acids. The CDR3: CASSLVGSGWVYNEQFF. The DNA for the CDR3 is TGTGCCAGCAGCTTAGTCGGTAGCGGGTGGGTCTACAATGAGCAGTTCTTC.

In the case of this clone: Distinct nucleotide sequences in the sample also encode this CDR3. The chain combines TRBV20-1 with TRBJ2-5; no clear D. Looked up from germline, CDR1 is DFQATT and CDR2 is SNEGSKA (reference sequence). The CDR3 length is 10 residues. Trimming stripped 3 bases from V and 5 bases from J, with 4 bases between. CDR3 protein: CSARRETQYF. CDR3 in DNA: TGCAGTGCTAGGCGCGAGACCCAGTACTTC.

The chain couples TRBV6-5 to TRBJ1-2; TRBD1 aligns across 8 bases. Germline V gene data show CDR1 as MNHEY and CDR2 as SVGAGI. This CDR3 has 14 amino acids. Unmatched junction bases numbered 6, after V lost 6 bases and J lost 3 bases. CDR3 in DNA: TGTGCCAGCAGCCCGGACAGGGCCGACTATGGCTACACCTTC. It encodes CASSPDRADYGYTF.

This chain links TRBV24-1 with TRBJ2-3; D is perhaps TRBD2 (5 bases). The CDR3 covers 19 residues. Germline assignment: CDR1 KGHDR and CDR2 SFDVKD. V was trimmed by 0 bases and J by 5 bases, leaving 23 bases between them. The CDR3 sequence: CATSDLQRLGGRVRDTQYF. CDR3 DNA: TGTGCCACCAGTGATTTGCAACGGCTCGGCGGGCGCGTTAGAGATACGCAGTATTTT.

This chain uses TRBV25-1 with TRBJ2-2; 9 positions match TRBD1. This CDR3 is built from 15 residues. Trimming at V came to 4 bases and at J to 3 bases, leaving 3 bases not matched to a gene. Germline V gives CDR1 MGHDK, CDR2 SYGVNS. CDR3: CASSAGQGYTGELFF. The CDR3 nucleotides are TGTGCCAGCAGTGCGGGACAGGGATACACCGGGGAGCTGTTTTTT.

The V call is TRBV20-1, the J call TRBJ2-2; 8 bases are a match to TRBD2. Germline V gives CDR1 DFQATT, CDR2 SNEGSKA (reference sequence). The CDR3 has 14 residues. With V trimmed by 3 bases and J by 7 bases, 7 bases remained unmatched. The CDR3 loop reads CSASTGGAVGELFF. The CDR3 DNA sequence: TGCAGTGCTAGTACCGGGGGGGCCGTCGGGGAGCTGTTTTTT.

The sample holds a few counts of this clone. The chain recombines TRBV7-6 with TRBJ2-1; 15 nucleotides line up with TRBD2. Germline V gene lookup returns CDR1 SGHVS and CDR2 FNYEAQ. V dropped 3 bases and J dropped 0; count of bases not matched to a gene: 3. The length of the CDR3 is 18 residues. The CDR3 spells CASSFMGLAGGSYNEQFF. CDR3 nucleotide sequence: TGTGCCAGCAGCTTTATGGGACTAGCGGGGGGCTCCTACAATGAGCAGTTCTTC. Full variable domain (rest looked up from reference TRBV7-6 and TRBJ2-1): GAGVSQSPRYKVTKRGQDVALRCDPISGHVSLYWYRQALGQGPEFLTYFNYEAQQDKSGLPNDRFSAERPEGSISTLTIQRTEQRDSAMYRCASSFMGLAGGSYNEQFFGPGTRLTVL.

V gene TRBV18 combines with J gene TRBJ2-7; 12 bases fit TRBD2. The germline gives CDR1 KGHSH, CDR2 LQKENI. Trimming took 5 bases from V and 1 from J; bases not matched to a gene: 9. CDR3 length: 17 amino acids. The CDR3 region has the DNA TGTGCCAGCTCATCAAGGGAGACTAGCGGGAGTTCCTACGAGCAGTACTTC. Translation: CASSSRETSGSSYEQYF.

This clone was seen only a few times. CDR3 in amino acids: CASGDFTGELFF. DNA for the CDR3: TGTGCCAGTGGGGACTTCACCGGGGAGCTGTTTTTT. This chain uses TRBV19 with TRBJ2-2; tentative D call: TRBD2 (6 bases). V dropped 8 bases and J dropped 4 bases, with 8 bases sitting between them. Germline V gives CDR1 LNHDA, CDR2 SQIVND (reference sequence). The CDR3 extends over 12 amino acids.

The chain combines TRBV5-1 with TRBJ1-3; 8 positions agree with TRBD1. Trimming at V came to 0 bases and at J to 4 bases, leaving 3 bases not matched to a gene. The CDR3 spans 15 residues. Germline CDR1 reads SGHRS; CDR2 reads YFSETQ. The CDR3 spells CASSLVQGAGNTIYF. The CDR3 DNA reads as TGCGCCAGCAGCTTGGTGCAGGGGGCGGGAAACACCATATATTTT.

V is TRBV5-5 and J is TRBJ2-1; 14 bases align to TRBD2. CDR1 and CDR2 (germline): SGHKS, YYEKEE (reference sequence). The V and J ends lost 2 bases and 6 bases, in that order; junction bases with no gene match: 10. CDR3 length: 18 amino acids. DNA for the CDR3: TGTGCCAGCAGCTTACCGGGACTAGCGGGAGAGGGGGGCAATGAGCAGTTCTTC. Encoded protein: CASSLPGLAGEGGNEQFF.

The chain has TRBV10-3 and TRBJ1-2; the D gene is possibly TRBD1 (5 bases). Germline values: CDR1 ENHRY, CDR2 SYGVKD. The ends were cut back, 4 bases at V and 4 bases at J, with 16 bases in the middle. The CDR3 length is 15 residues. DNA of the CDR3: TGTGCCATCAGTGTAATGCAGGGCGCCGGCTATGGCTACACCTTC. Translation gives CAISVMQGAGYGYTF.

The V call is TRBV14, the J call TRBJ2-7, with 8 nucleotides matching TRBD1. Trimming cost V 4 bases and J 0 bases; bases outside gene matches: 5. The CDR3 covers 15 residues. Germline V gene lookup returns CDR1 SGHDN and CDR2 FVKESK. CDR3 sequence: CASSLRTGYSYEQYF. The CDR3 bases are TGTGCCAGCAGCCTCAGGACAGGGTACTCCTACGAGCAGTACTTC.

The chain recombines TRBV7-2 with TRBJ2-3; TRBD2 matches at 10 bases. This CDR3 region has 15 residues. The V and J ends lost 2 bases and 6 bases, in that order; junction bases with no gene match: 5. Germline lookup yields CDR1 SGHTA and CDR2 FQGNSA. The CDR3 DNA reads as TGTGCCAGCAGCTTACTAGCGGGAGAGTCCGATACGCAGTATTTT. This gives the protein CASSLLAGESDTQYF.

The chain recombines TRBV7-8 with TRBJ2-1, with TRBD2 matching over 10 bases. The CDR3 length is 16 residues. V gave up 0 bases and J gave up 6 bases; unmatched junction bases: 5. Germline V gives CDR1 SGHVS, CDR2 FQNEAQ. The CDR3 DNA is TGTGCCAGCAGCTTAGCGAGCGGGGGGGCTCCCAATGAGCAGTTCTTC. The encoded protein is CASSLASGGAPNEQFF. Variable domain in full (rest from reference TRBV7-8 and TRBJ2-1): GAGVSQSPRYKVAKRGQDVALRCDPISGHVSLFWYQQALGQGPEFLTYFQNEAQLDKSGLPSDRFFAERPEGSVSTLKIQRTQQEDSAVYLCASSLASGGAPNEQFFGPGTRLTVL.

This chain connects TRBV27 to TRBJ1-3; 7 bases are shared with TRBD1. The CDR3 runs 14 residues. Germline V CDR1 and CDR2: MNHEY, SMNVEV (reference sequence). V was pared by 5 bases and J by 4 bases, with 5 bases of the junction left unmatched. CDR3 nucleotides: TGTGCCAGCAGTCCACAGGGGTCCGGAAACACCATATATTTT. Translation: CASSPQGSGNTIYF.